These 16 T cell receptor beta chains were sequenced from one sample in a study of blood T cell repertoires in COVID-19. Assay: immunoSEQ multiplex PCR; the TCRdb copy retains only in-frame clones and omits some. The sample includes about 200,000 clones, 75% to 85% of them seen just once. Sequenced sample: peripheral blood. These receptors were collected from a man aged 60-69 years with acute or convalescent COVID-19.

V and J are TRBV4-3 and TRBJ2-5; no reliable D call. With 0 bases removed from V and 5 bases from J, the gap between germline ends came to 10 bases. CDR3 length: 14 amino acids. CDR1 and CDR2 from the germline V gene are LGHNA and YSLEER. The CDR3 protein is CASSQDFTWETQYF. The CDR3 DNA reads as TGCGCCAGCAGCCAAGATTTTACATGGGAGACCCAGTACTTC.

The rearrangement links TRBV6-4 to TRBJ2-2; 9 positions match TRBD2. Trimming removed 8 bases from V and 6 bases from J; junction bases left unmatched: 10. There are 15 residues in the CDR3. The V gene's germline CDR1 is MRHNA and CDR2 SNTAGT. In DNA, the CDR3 is TGTGCCAGCGTTTCCCCGCGGGGGGGCCCCGGGGAGCTGTTTTTT. This codes for CASVSPRGGPGELFF.

This clone was counted a few times. The V call is TRBV23-1, the J call TRBJ1-6; D is possibly TRBD1 (5 bases). TRBV23-1 is given ORF status, its function remaining uncertain. The V and J ends lost 7 bases and 7 bases respectively, with 20 bases between them. There are 16 residues in the CDR3. CDR3 coding DNA: TGCGCCAGCACCCCGGGGGAGGGGCAGGTCAATTCACCCCTCCACTTT. Its protein product is CASTPGEGQVNSPLHF.

V usage is TRBV12-3 or TRBV12-4 and J usage is TRBJ2-1; D is uncertain. There are 12 residues in the CDR3. Trimming took 3 bases from V and 3 from J, leaving 3 bases between them. CDR3 residues: CASSFIYNEQFF. CDR3 sequence (DNA): TGTGCCAGCAGTTTTATCTACAATGAGCAGTTCTTC.

This clone turned up a few times. The chain has TRBV5-1 and TRBJ2-3; D call uncertain. The CDR3 totals 12 residues. Trimming cost V 5 bases and J 2 bases, with 6 bases left between them. Per germline, CDR1 SGHRS and CDR2 YFSETQ. The CDR3 loop reads CASRTDTDTQYF. DNA for the CDR3: TGCGCCAGCAGAACAGACACAGATACGCAGTATTTT. Drawing the rest from reference TRBV5-1 and TRBJ2-3, the complete variable domain is KAGVTQTPRYLIKTRGQQVTLSCSPISGHRSVSWYQQTPGQGLQFLFEYFSETQRNKGNFPGRFSGRQFSNSRSEMNVSTLELGDSALYLCASRTDTDTQYFGPGTRLTVL.

The chain uses TRBV6-1 and TRBJ2-3; TRBD1 matches 9 bases. Germline-derived CDR1 and CDR2 are MNHNS and SASEGT. The CDR3 extends over 15 amino acids. The V segment lost 2 bases and the J segment 6 bases; nucleotides outside the gene matches: 6. The CDR3 nucleotides read TGTGCCAGCAGTGAAACACAGGGGGCTTTTGATACGCAGTATTTT. The encoded protein is CASSETQGAFDTQYF.

There are a few counts of this clone. The chain links TRBV7-3 to TRBJ2-1; TRBD2 matches 10 bases. The junction had 6 bases not matched to a gene; V was cut back by 4 bases and J by 15 bases. This CDR3 is 12 amino acids long. Germline CDR1 is SGHTA and CDR2 is FQGTGA. The CDR3, as DNA: TGTGCCAGCAGCTCGCTAGCGGGAGTGCGGTTCTTC. This gives the protein CASSSLAGVRFF. The full variable domain, rest sourced from reference TRBV7-3 and TRBJ2-1, is GAGVSQTPSNKVTEKGKYVELRCDPISGHTALYWYRQSLGQGPEFLIYFQGTGAADDSGLPNDRFFAVRPEGSVSTLKIQRTERGDSAVYLCASSSLAGVRFFGPGTRLTVL.

V is TRBV27 and J is TRBJ1-1, with D unresolved. The V end was cut by 7 bases, the J end by 5 bases, with 20 bases between. The CDR3 contains 15 residues. Looked up from germline, CDR1 is MNHEY and CDR2 is SMNVEV (reference sequence). For the CDR3, the DNA is TGTGCCAGCATTTCAAGCCCGGTAGCGAAAACTGAAGCTTTCTTT. Protein product: CASISSPVAKTEAFF.

V and J are TRBV3-1 (or the pseudogene TRBV3-2) and TRBJ2-1; 9 bases line up with TRBD2. Germline V gene sequence: CDR1 LGHDT, CDR2 YNNKEL (reference sequence). CDR3 length equals 18 residues. After removal of 6 bases from V and 7 bases from J, the junction contained 19 bases not matched to a gene. CDR3: CASSSSGFLAGGWNEQFF. CDR3 nucleotides: TGTGCCAGCAGTTCTTCCGGGTTCCTGGCGGGGGGGTGGAATGAGCAGTTCTTC.

V and J are TRBV4-1 and TRBJ1-5; no reliable D call. V was trimmed by 1 base and J by 5 bases, leaving 6 bases between them. The germline gives CDR1 MGHRA, CDR2 YSYEKL. This CDR3 spans 13 amino acids. The CDR3 spells CASSQAFDQPQHF. In nucleotides, the CDR3 is TGCGCCAGCAGCCAAGCCTTCGATCAGCCCCAGCATTTT.

Worth noting for this clone: This sample includes further DNA sequences coding for the same CDR3. The gene calls are TRBV5-1 and TRBJ2-3, with TRBD2 matching 13 bases. Looked up from germline, CDR1 is SGHRS and CDR2 is YFSETQ. This CDR3 comprises 16 residues. Trimming at V came to 4 bases and at J to 4 bases, leaving 6 bases not matched to a gene. CDR3 bases: TGCGCCAGCAGCGCCGGACTAGCGGGAGACGCAGATACGCAGTATTTT. Translation gives CASSAGLAGDADTQYF.

This clone occurred once. CDR3 nucleotide sequence: TGTGCCAGCAGCGACAGGGCTACCAAAAACATTCAGTACTTC. Residues: CASSDRATKNIQYF. V is TRBV6-5 and J is TRBJ2-4; TRBD1 aligns across 7 bases. CDR1 is MNHEY, CDR2 SVGAGI, per germline. This CDR3 contains 14 residues. The junction had 4 bases not matched to a gene; V was cut back by 6 bases and J by 2 bases.

The chain recombines TRBV11-2 with TRBJ1-3; possibly TRBD1 for D (5 bases). The CDR3 sequence is 15 residues long. CDR1 and CDR2 from the germline V gene are SGHAT and FQNNGV. Trimming cost V 1 base and J 3 bases, with 10 bases left between them. The CDR3 is CASSLVRGIGNTIYF. The CDR3 DNA is TGTGCCAGCAGCTTAGTAAGGGGAATTGGAAACACCATATATTTT.

The chain combines TRBV9 with TRBJ2-1; 8 bases are shared with TRBD2. Germline V gives CDR1 SGDLS, CDR2 YYNGEE. Losses at the gene ends were 4 bases for V and 4 bases for J; bases not matched to a gene: 7. The CDR3 loop spans 15 amino acids. For the CDR3, the DNA is TGTGCCAGCAGCCTCGGGGGGGCATCATACAATGAGCAGTTCTTC. This encodes CASSLGGASYNEQFF.

This sequence joins TRBV6-1 and TRBJ2-1, with TRBD1 as a possible D gene (6 bases). Trimming cost V 2 bases and J 10 bases, with 9 bases left between them. Germline CDR1 MNHNS, CDR2 SASEGT. There are 12 residues in the CDR3. CDR3 nucleotide sequence: TGTGCCAGCAGTGAAACCAGGGGAGAGCAGTTCTTC. It specifies CASSETRGEQFF.

CDR3 nucleotide sequence: TGTGCCACCAGTGATTATGCGCGCGCTGGCTACACCTTC. Translating gives CATSDYARAGYTF. The genes are TRBV24-1 and TRBJ1-2; D gene ambiguous. The CDR3 has 13 amino acids. CDR1 is KGHDR, CDR2 SFDVKD, per germline. The V and J ends lost 2 bases and 7 bases respectively, with 10 bases between them.